What follows are 22 T cell receptor beta chains derived from one specimen sequenced in a study of cytomegalovirus exposure and HLA in healthy donors. Primers for the PCR totalled 60 Vbeta and 13 Jbeta. Sequencing was performed with immunoSEQ multiplex PCR; in TCRdb, only in-frame clones are kept and a portion is missing. The sample holds around 200,000 clones, roughly 70% seen once. Sequencing used PBMCs. These receptors came from a man between 40 and 49 years old in good health and CMV-seropositive.

The chain uses TRBV7-2 and TRBJ2-5; D remains ambiguous. The CDR3 length is 13 residues. Deletions cut 5 bases from V and 5 bases from J, with 12 bases between. Germline CDR1 and CDR2: SGHTA and FQGNSA. CDR3 sequence: CASSVGQRETQYF. Here the CDR3 DNA reads TGTGCCAGCAGCGTGGGCCAAAGGGAGACCCAGTACTTC.

The chain joins TRBV29-1 to TRBJ1-2; TRBD1 is a possible D gene (5 bases). CDR3 length: 11 residues. Per germline, CDR1 SQVTM and CDR2 ANQGSEA. The V and J ends lost 2 bases and 11 bases respectively, with 12 bases between them. CDR3 DNA sequence: TGCAGCGTTGAAATGGGGCAGGTTTACACCTTC. It translates to CSVEMGQVYTF.

This chain uses TRBV5-1 with TRBJ1-5; 7 bases align to TRBD1. The CDR3 consists of 15 residues. With V trimmed by 2 bases and J by 3 bases, 5 bases remained unmatched. Germline values: CDR1 SGHRS, CDR2 YFSETQ. CDR3: CASSFEGADNQPQHF. As DNA, the CDR3 is TGCGCCAGCAGCTTTGAGGGGGCGGACAATCAGCCCCAGCATTTT. The whole variable domain, remainder taken from reference TRBV5-1 and TRBJ1-5, is KAGVTQTPRYLIKTRGQQVTLSCSPISGHRSVSWYQQTPGQGLQFLFEYFSETQRNKGNFPGRFSGRQFSNSRSEMNVSTLELGDSALYLCASSFEGADNQPQHFGDGTRLSIL.

In regard to this clone: A read error may produce the germline difference seen at one junction end. The chain recombines TRBV7-2 with TRBJ2-1; 11 bases map to TRBD2. This CDR3 spans 16 amino acids. Germline CDR1 SGHTA, CDR2 FQGNSA. In DNA form, the CDR3 reads TGTGCCAGCAGCTTAGTTCTAGCGGGGGGCTACGATGAGCAGTTCTTC. Residues: CASSLVLAGGYDEQFF. The full variable domain, with the rest looked up from reference TRBV7-2 and TRBJ2-1, is GAGVSQSPSNKVTEKGKDVELRCDPISGHTALYWYRQSLGQGLEFLIYFQGNSAPDKSGLPSDRFSAERTGGSVSTLTIQRTQQEDSAVYLCASSLVLAGGYDEQFFGPGTRLTVL.

The V and J genes are TRBV18 and TRBJ1-3; TRBD1 is a possible D gene (6 bases). Trimming took 10 bases from V and 0 from J, leaving 19 bases between them. Germline V gives CDR1 KGHSH, CDR2 LQKENI. The CDR3 covers 16 residues. The CDR3 reads CATSGGQSFSGNTIYF. The DNA of the CDR3 is TGTGCCACCTCCGGAGGACAGTCTTTCTCTGGAAACACCATATATTTT.

V and J are TRBV11-2 and TRBJ2-5, with TRBD1 matching 8 bases. The CDR3 runs 14 residues. V shed 7 bases and J 4 bases; nucleotides not matched to a gene: 8. From germline, CDR1 is SGHAT and CDR2 FQNNGV. The CDR3 region is CASTGQGGSETQYF. CDR3 DNA sequence: TGTGCCAGCACCGGACAGGGAGGTTCAGAGACCCAGTACTTC.

The chain carries TRBV7-2 and TRBJ2-5; 8 bases are shared with TRBD1. The end of the DNA fits TRBJ2-7 better, so the J call may be wrong. The CDR3 is 14 amino acids. CDR1 SGHTA and CDR2 FQGNSA come from the germline V gene. In nucleotides, the CDR3 is TGTGCCAGCAGCCCGGACAGGGTTTCCTACGAGCAGTACTTC. Its protein product is CASSPDRVSYEQYF.

This clone was counted only a few times. This sequence joins TRBV6-1 and TRBJ1-4; 7 bases fit TRBD1. The V gene end was trimmed by 2 bases and the J gene end by 3 bases; junction bases not matched to a gene: 6. The germline gives CDR1 MNHNS, CDR2 SASEGT. This CDR3 comprises 16 residues. The CDR3 bases are TGTGCCAGCAGTGAACAGTTGACAGGGCCTAATGAAAAACTGTTTTTT. Amino acids: CASSEQLTGPNEKLFF.

The sample holds a few counts of this clone. The chain employs TRBV6-5 and TRBJ1-2, with TRBD1 matching over 7 bases. Germline V gene lookup returns CDR1 MNHEY and CDR2 SVGAGI. The CDR3 sequence is 15 residues long. J gave up 2 bases and V 6 bases, and 9 bases lay outside the gene matches. For the CDR3, the DNA is TGTGCCAGCAGCATAGATTACAGGGGAAACTATGGCTACACCTTC. Its translation is CASSIDYRGNYGYTF.

V is TRBV11-1 and J is TRBJ1-2; D not resolved. Germline-derived CDR1 and CDR2 are SGHAT and FQDESV (reference sequence). Between the trimmed V and J ends, which lost 5 bases and 0 bases, there was a span of 13 bases. The length of the CDR3 is 15 residues. CDR3 in amino acids: CASSPRSSSNYGYTF. CDR3 nucleotides: TGTGCCAGCAGCCCCCGGAGCAGTTCTAACTATGGCTACACCTTC.

The genes are TRBV19 and TRBJ1-6; the D gene is possibly TRBD1 (5 bases). The V gene's germline CDR1 is LNHDA and CDR2 SQIVND (reference sequence). V dropped 6 bases and J dropped 9 bases, with 15 bases sitting between them. The CDR3 has 14 amino acids. The CDR3, as DNA: TGTGCCAGTAGCGACGACAGAAGGGGTTCACCCCTCCACTTT. Translating it yields CASSDDRRGSPLHF.

V is TRBV11-2 and J is TRBJ2-7; 10 nucleotides line up with TRBD2. V was clipped by 6 bases and J by 5 bases; unmatched bases: 4. Germline CDR1 SGHAT, CDR2 FQNNGV. CDR3 size: 13 residues. CDR3: CASRSGGAHEQYF. In DNA form, the CDR3 reads TGTGCCAGCAGAAGCGGGGGGGCGCACGAGCAGTACTTC.

The V and J genes are TRBV4-2 and TRBJ1-6, with D maybe TRBD1 (6 bases). The V end was cut by 3 bases, the J end by 5 bases, with 14 bases between. Germline values: CDR1 LGHNA, CDR2 YNFKEQ. The CDR3 totals 16 residues. CDR3 sequence (DNA): TGTGCCAGCAGCCATCTCGCACAGGGCGATAATTCACCCCTCCACTTT. Amino acid sequence: CASSHLAQGDNSPLHF.

The chain employs TRBV6-6 and TRBJ2-4; possible D gene TRBD2, 7 bases. Germline V gene lookup returns CDR1 MNHNY and CDR2 SVGAGI (reference sequence). V was trimmed by 0 bases and J by 8 bases, leaving 11 bases between them. This CDR3 spans 14 amino acids. The CDR3 sequence is CASSYSGGRDIQYF. The CDR3 DNA is TGTGCCAGCAGTTACTCGGGGGGGCGAGACATTCAGTACTTC.

In this sample, this clone turned up a few times. The chain combines TRBV21-1 with TRBJ1-1. TRBV21-1 is termed a pseudogene. The CDR3 totals 12 residues. The CDR3 sequence is CASPLQNTEAFF. The CDR3, as DNA: TGTGCCAGCCCACTACAGAACACTGAAGCTTTCTTT.

This clone has more than one count but fewer than ten. This chain joins TRBV10-1 and TRBJ1-1, with 11 nucleotides matching TRBD1. With 4 bases clipped from V and 4 bases from J, the junction kept 11 bases outside the gene matches. The CDR3 is 17 amino acids. Germline V CDR1 and CDR2: WNHNN, SYGVQD (reference sequence). CDR3 nucleotide sequence: TGCGCCAGCAGTGGTACGGGGACAGGGGGGAGAGGCACTGAAGCTTTCTTT. This sequence encodes CASSGTGTGGRGTEAFF.

This chain connects TRBV12-5 to TRBJ1-5; D not certain. Germline loops: CDR1 LGHNT, CDR2 FRNRAP. The CDR3 runs 15 residues. Deletions cut 10 bases from V and 5 bases from J, with 21 bases between. The CDR3 sequence: CATSAQGGVDQPQHF. The CDR3 region has the DNA TGTGCTACCTCCGCTCAAGGAGGAGTGGATCAGCCCCAGCATTTT.

The J gene is TRBJ2-7, the V gene TRBV5-1; weak D call: TRBD2 (6 bases). Deletions cut 0 bases from V and 3 bases from J, with 13 bases between. Germline V gene sequence: CDR1 SGHRS, CDR2 YFSETQ. The CDR3 length is 15 residues. The DNA of the CDR3 is TGCGCCAGCAGCTTGGAAGGTAGCGGCTTCTACGAGCAGTACTTC. As protein: CASSLEGSGFYEQYF.

This chain's CDR3 is CASSRTGGFEQYF. CDR3 DNA sequence: TGTGCCAGCTCCAGGACAGGGGGTTTCGAGCAGTACTTC. The chain joins TRBV27 to TRBJ2-7; 10 nucleotides match TRBD1. V lost 8 bases, J lost 6 bases, and 7 bases stayed unmatched. Germline CDR1 is MNHEY and CDR2 is SMNVEV (reference sequence). The CDR3 runs 13 residues.

The CDR3 protein is CASSSTGSSGNTIYF. The CDR3 nucleotides read TGTGCCAGCAGCTCCACTGGGAGCTCTGGAAACACCATATATTTT. The rearrangement joins TRBV6-5 to TRBJ1-3; D ambiguous. This CDR3 contains 15 residues. CDR1 and CDR2 (germline): MNHEY, SVGAGI. With 6 bases removed from V and 0 bases from J, the gap between germline ends came to 12 bases.

The V and J genes are TRBV7-9 and TRBJ2-2; D unclear. Germline V gene sequence: CDR1 SEHNR, CDR2 FQNEAQ (reference sequence). The CDR3 extends over 10 amino acids. The V gene lost 8 bases and the J gene lost 5 bases, with 3 bases spanning the gap. The CDR3, as DNA: TGTGCCAGCCAAACCGGGGAGCTGTTTTTT. This gives the protein CASQTGELFF.

This chain joins TRBV2 and TRBJ1-1; D ambiguous. Germline V gives CDR1 SNHLY, CDR2 FYNNEI. Trimming shortened V by 6 bases and J by 1 base, and 9 bases separated the two germline ends. CDR3 size: 13 residues. The CDR3 is CASSASGNTEAFF. The CDR3 DNA reads TGTGCCAGCAGCGCTTCAGGGAACACTGAAGCTTTCTTT.